A selection of T cell receptor beta chains follows, all from one sample in a study of blood T cell repertoires in COVID-19. Generated by immunoSEQ multiplex PCR, the TCRdb table keeps only in-frame clones and is missing some. This table holds 80,000 to 95,000 clones, about nine tenths found once. Material for sequencing was peripheral blood. The source of these receptors is a woman between 45 and 65 years old with active or convalescent COVID-19. CDR3s include the opening cysteine and the closing phenylalanine or tryptophan.

CATSRDRPRGGGYTF | TRBJ1-2 | TRBV15
CASSSAPMTGWETQYF | TRBJ2-5 | TRBV5-1
CASSSRITDEQYF | TRBJ2-7 | TRBV5-1
CASSLQGGYEQYF | TRBJ2-7 | TRBV7-2
CASSQDRQGWGTGELFF | TRBJ2-2 | TRBV4-2
CASSLEPRDRFSYEQYF | TRBJ2-7 | TRBV7-8
CASSFREGARGYTF | TRBJ1-2 | TRBV7-9
CASSPFRGDEQFF | TRBJ2-1 | TRBV4-2
CASSFRDYEQYF | TRBJ2-7 | TRBV5-4
CASSQPPGQGAYNEQFF | TRBJ2-1 | TRBV4-2
CASSLGLGLSYEQYF | TRBJ2-7 | TRBV27
CASSPPGTGGYTF | TRBJ1-2 | TRBV18
CASSETGDFNSPLHF | TRBJ1-6 | TRBV5-5
CASSIDLYQPQHF | TRBJ1-5 | TRBV19
CASSYNGGRTNTEAFF | TRBJ1-1 | TRBV6-5
CAWSASLESPYYGYTF | TRBJ1-2 | TRBV30
CASSPIPGQGGWSTEAFF | TRBJ1-1 | TRBV18
CASSLGPNRASGNTIYF | TRBJ1-3 | TRBV5-6
CAWRKQGDLNTGELFF | TRBJ2-2 | TRBV30
CASSLAGGMTDTQYF | TRBJ2-3 | TRBV11-2
CASSQGLNTLDEQYF | TRBJ2-7 | TRBV3-1/TRBV3-2
CASSPGGPQETQYF | TRBJ2-5 | TRBV9
CASSSDRGKSEQYF | TRBJ2-7 | TRBV10-1
CSVESLGQGAFEQYF | TRBJ2-7 | TRBV29-1
CASSLTGDYGYTF | TRBJ1-2 | TRBV5-6
CASSVAQGLGAGELFF | TRBJ2-2 | TRBV9
CASSRGTRGTGYTF | TRBJ1-2 | TRBV3-1/TRBV3-2
CASSPEGINYGYTF | TRBJ1-2 | TRBV18
CASSPRTGVDTEAFF | TRBJ1-1 | TRBV9
CASSRTSGGPRSYEQYF | TRBJ2-7 | TRBV7-8
CASSSLGVAGSSTDTQYF | TRBJ2-3 | TRBV5-1
CASSSLGTGKDYGYTF | TRBJ1-2 | TRBV5-1
CASSYSSTGVTYGYTF | TRBJ1-2 | TRBV6-5
CASSGAPGTSTDTQYF | TRBJ2-3 | TRBV9
CASSRQVYEQYF | TRBJ2-7 | TRBV5-8
CASSKAGGAGYTF | TRBJ1-2 | TRBV6-5
CASSTGQIDYGYTF | TRBJ1-2 | TRBV5-1
CSVRGHSGTGGTDTQYF | TRBJ2-3 | TRBV29-1
CAISETARWAFF | TRBJ1-1 | TRBV10-3
CASTQSIQETQYF | TRBJ2-5 | TRBV12-3/TRBV12-4
CASTRGTGGAYEQYF | TRBJ2-7 | TRBV6-5
CASTMLGAREQFF | TRBJ2-1 | TRBV6-5
CASSLAGGRGQTEAFF | TRBJ1-1 | TRBV5-4